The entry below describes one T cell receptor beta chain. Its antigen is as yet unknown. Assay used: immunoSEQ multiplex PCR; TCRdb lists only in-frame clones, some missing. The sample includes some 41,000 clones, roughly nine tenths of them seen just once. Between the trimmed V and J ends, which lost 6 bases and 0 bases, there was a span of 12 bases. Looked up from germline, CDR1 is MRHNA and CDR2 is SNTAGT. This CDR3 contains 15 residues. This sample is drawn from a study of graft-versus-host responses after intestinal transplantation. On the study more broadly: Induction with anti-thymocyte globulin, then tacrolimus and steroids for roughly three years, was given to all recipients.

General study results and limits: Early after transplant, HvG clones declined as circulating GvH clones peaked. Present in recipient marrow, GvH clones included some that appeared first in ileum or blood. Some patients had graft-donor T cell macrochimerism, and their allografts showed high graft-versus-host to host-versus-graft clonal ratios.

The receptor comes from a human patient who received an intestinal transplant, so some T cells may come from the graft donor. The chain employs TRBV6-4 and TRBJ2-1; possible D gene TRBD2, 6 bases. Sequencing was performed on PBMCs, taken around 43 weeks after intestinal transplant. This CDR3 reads CASRIAADSYNEQFF. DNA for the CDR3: TGTGCCAGCAGAATAGCGGCCGACTCCTACAATGAGCAGTTCTTC.